This paragraph reports one T cell receptor beta chain. The antigen remains unidentified. V was pared by 1 base and J by 1 base, with 10 bases between. In germline, CDR1 is SGHDN, CDR2 FVKESK. The CDR3 has 15 amino acids. Every bit of the isolated RNA underwent reverse transcription, so sequencing read expressed TCRB transcripts. The assay was immunoSEQ multiplex PCR, and TCRdb's table has in-frame clones only and misses some. Altogether 330,000 or so clones are present, less than 15% being singletons, with the ten largest covering 6.7%. The sample belongs to a study of beta chain features in type 1 diabetes. Findings and limits, study-wide: Shortening of TCRB CDR3s, moderate but significant, appeared in all four CD4+ subsets of Type 1 diabetes patients.

One heparinised blood draw, averaging roughly 120 mL, came from each donor. The TCR comes from a man aged 25 to 45 in good health. The J gene is TRBJ1-1, the V gene TRBV14, with D possibly matching TRBD1 (5 bases). Sequencing was performed on central memory CD4+ T cells from blood. The CDR3 region is CASSQAAGRNTEAFF. The CDR3, as DNA: TGTGCCAGCAGCCAAGCGGCGGGACGGAACACTGAAGCTTTCTTT.